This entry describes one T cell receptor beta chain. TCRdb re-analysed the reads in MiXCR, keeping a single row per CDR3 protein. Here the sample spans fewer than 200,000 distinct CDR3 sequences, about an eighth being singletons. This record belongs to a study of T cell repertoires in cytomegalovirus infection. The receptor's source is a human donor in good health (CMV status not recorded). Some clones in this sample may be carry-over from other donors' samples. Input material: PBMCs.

The CDR3 nucleotides are TGTGCCAGCAGTTGGACAGGGATGAAGACCCAGTACTTC. Protein product: CASSWTGMKTQYF. The J gene is TRBJ2-5, the V gene TRBV6-2 or TRBV6-3, with TRBD1 matching 8 bases. This CDR3 is built from 13 residues. The germline V gene encodes CDR1 MNHEY and CDR2 SVGEGT. The J segment lost 6 bases and the V segment lost 4 bases, leaving 4 bases of the junction unmatched.